The 3 T cell receptor beta chains below were found in one sample sequenced in a study of OX40 agonist ivuxolimab in advanced cancers. Sequenced by immunoSEQ multiplex PCR; TCRdb stores in-frame clones only, minus some. The profile shows about 58,000 clones, about four fifths of them singletons. The sample here was CD4+ or CD8+ T cells sorted from blood, taken in a trial of the OX40 agonist ivuxolimab. Receptor source: an adult with an advanced solid tumor such as melanoma, head and neck, liver or kidney cancer.

The rearrangement uses TRBV28 and TRBJ1-2, with TRBD1 matching 9 bases. CDR1 is MDHEN and CDR2 is SYDVKM in the germline V gene. V was clipped by 5 bases and J by 7 bases; unmatched bases: 8. The CDR3 is made up of 14 amino acids. CDR3 amino acids: CASSIGQGRVGYTF. CDR3 DNA: TGTGCCAGCAGTATAGGACAGGGGAGGGTTGGCTACACCTTC.

This chain uses TRBV4-3 with TRBJ2-7; D might be TRBD1 or TRBD2, each matching 5 bases. CDR3 size: 15 residues. Germline V gives CDR1 LGHNA, CDR2 YSLEER. V was shortened by 3 bases and J by 2 bases, with 14 bases between the two germline ends. CDR3 in DNA: TGCGCCAGCAGCCAGATGCTGCAGGGAGCCTACGAGCAGTACTTC. Protein: CASSQMLQGAYEQYF.

The chain employs TRBV18 and TRBJ2-5; D is unclear. The CDR3 is made up of 13 amino acids. Germline CDR1 is KGHSH and CDR2 is LQKENI. Trimming stripped 0 bases from V and 5 bases from J, with 7 bases between. CDR3 amino acids: CASSPPSGETQYF. CDR3 in DNA: TGTGCCAGCTCACCACCGTCTGGGGAGACCCAGTACTTC.